This entry lists 29 T cell receptor beta chains sequenced from one sample in a study of T cells in Graves' hyperthyroidism and ophthalmopathy. RNA transcripts yielded amplified TCR beta CDR3 regions. HTBI primers were used for first-round RT-PCR of the TCR CDR3. TCRdb ran MiXCR on the multiplex PCR reads and lists one entry per CDR3 protein. The sample contains under 350,000 distinct CDR3 sequences, 25% to 30% of which appear only once. The specimen was blood. These receptors all stem from a man in his forties or fifties with Graves' hyperthyroidism that later progressed to Graves' ophthalmopathy.

This clonotype occurred a few times. The chain links TRBV18 to TRBJ2-7, with 8 bases aligning to TRBD2. The V segment lost 6 bases and the J segment 2 bases; nucleotides outside the gene matches: 9. Germline V gene lookup returns CDR1 KGHSH and CDR2 LQKENI. CDR3 size: 15 residues. CDR3 protein: CASSPPYGGAYEQYF. The CDR3 region has the DNA TGTGCCAGCTCGCCCCCATACGGGGGGGCCTACGAGCAGTACTTC.

At least ten counts were recorded for this clonotype. The DNA of the CDR3 is TGTGCCAGCAGCCCGCCGTGGACAGGGATGAACACTGAAGCTTTCTTT. It translates to CASSPPWTGMNTEAFF. The chain links TRBV5-6 to TRBJ1-1, with TRBD1 matching 8 bases. Germline CDR1 reads SGHDT; CDR2 reads YYEEEE. The junction had 8 bases not matched to a gene; V was cut back by 4 bases and J by 0 bases. The CDR3 length is 16 residues.

Notes on this clonotype: At one end the junction does not follow the germline gene, possibly because of a read error. The chain has TRBV6-1 and TRBJ2-7; 7 bases match TRBD1. The CDR3 spans 15 residues. Looked up from germline, CDR1 is MNHNS and CDR2 is SASEGT. For the CDR3, the DNA is TGTGCCGGCAGTCCTGGACAGGTCAAGTCGGGAGAGCAGTACTTC. Its protein is CAGSPGQVKSGEQYF.

This clonotype has at least ten counts. V gene TRBV6-5 combines with J gene TRBJ1-1, with TRBD1 identical over 7 bases. Germline values: CDR1 MNHEY, CDR2 SVGAGI. The CDR3 is made up of 15 amino acids. Germline trimming cut 0 bases from V and 1 base from J; bases unmatched to any gene: 2. CDR3 nucleotides: TGTGCCAGCAGTTACTCGAGGGGGCGGAACACTGAAGCTTTCTTT. Translation: CASSYSRGRNTEAFF.

This clonotype was seen repeatedly, ten times or more. The genes are TRBV7-9 and TRBJ2-4; 7 bases line up with TRBD1. This CDR3 has 16 amino acids. CDR1 and CDR2 (germline): SEHNR, FQNEAQ (reference sequence). Germline trimming cut 5 bases from V and 3 bases from J; bases unmatched to any gene: 10. CDR3 residues: CASSENQGVGKNIQYF. CDR3 DNA: TGTGCCAGCAGCGAAAACCAGGGGGTGGGCAAAAACATTCAGTACTTC. The whole variable domain, remainder taken from reference TRBV7-9 and TRBJ2-4, is DTGVSQNPRHKITKRGQNVTFRCDPISEHNRLYWYRQTLGQGPEFLTYFQNEAQLEKSRLLSDRFSAERPKGSFSTLEIQRTEQGDSAMYLCASSENQGVGKNIQYFGAGTRLSVL.

This clonotype has ten or more counts. The rearrangement links TRBV11-2 to TRBJ1-1; 10 bases agree with TRBD1. With 3 bases clipped from V and 8 bases from J, the junction kept 6 bases outside the gene matches. The CDR3 totals 14 residues. CDR1 is SGHAT and CDR2 is FQNNGV in the germline V gene. The CDR3 loop reads CASSLGTGVPEAFF. The CDR3 DNA follows: TGTGCCAGCAGCTTGGGGACAGGGGTACCCGAAGCTTTCTTT. Using reference TRBV11-2 and TRBJ1-1 for the parts outside the CDR3, the full variable domain is EAGVAQSPRYKIIEKRQSVAFWCNPISGHATLYWYQQILGQGPKLLIQFQNNGVVDDSQLPKDRFSAERLKGVDSTLKIQPAKLEDSAVYLCASSLGTGVPEAFFGQGTRLTVV.

This clonotype was seen more than once but under ten times. V gene TRBV3-1 combines with J gene TRBJ1-1; TRBD1 aligns across 9 bases. This CDR3 comprises 17 residues. Germline V gives CDR1 LGHDT, CDR2 YNNKEL (reference sequence). The V segment lost 0 bases and the J segment 1 base; nucleotides outside the gene matches: 6. DNA for the CDR3: TGTGCCAGCAGCCAAGACTACACAGGGGGCCGGAACACTGAAGCTTTCTTT. Amino acids: CASSQDYTGGRNTEAFF.

The CDR3 DNA reads TGCAGTGCTATTCCGGGACTAGCGGGGGGGCAACAGTACTTC. Protein product: CSAIPGLAGGQQYF. The rearrangement links TRBV20-1 to TRBJ2-5; 16 nucleotides match TRBD2. Germline lookup yields CDR1 DFQATT and CDR2 SNEGSKA (reference sequence). V shed 4 bases and J 11 bases; nucleotides not matched to a gene: 7. The CDR3 extends over 14 amino acids.

The CDR3 sequence: CASSPLGFRTEAFF. Here the CDR3 DNA reads TGTGCCAGCAGCCCCCTAGGCTTCCGCACTGAAGCTTTCTTT. The genes are TRBV12-3 or TRBV12-4 and TRBJ1-1; no definite D call. This CDR3 contains 14 residues. Trimming removed 6 bases at V and 4 bases at J, with 15 bases between.

This clonotype was found many times. V and J are TRBV28 and TRBJ2-3; D unclear. The CDR3 totals 15 residues. V was cut by 1 base and J by 2 bases, with 10 bases left in between. Germline V gene data show CDR1 as MDHEN and CDR2 as SYDVKM. For the CDR3, the DNA is TGTGCCAGCAGTTTATTCAACGAGAACACAGATACGCAGTATTTT. It codes for CASSLFNENTDTQYF. The full variable domain, with the rest looked up from reference TRBV28 and TRBJ2-3, is DVKVTQSSRYLVKRTGEKVFLECVQDMDHENMFWYRQDPGLGLRLIYFSYDVKMKEKGDIPEGYSVSREKKERFSLILESASTNQTSMYLCASSLFNENTDTQYFGPGTRLTVL.

The CDR3 nucleotides are TGTGCCAGTAGTACCACAGGGGTTGAAGCTTTCTTT. This sequence encodes CASSTTGVEAFF. The V call is TRBV19, the J call TRBJ1-1; 7 bases fit TRBD1. V lost 4 bases and J lost 7; bases outside the gene matches: 3. The germline V gene encodes CDR1 LNHDA and CDR2 SQIVND (reference sequence). The CDR3 is 12 residues long.

The table lists this clonotype with a count of one. The V gene is TRBV27, the J gene TRBJ2-2; 9 nucleotides align to TRBD2. The V segment lost 0 bases and the J segment 9 bases; nucleotides outside the gene matches: 5. The CDR3 length is 15 residues. CDR1 is MNHEY and CDR2 is SMNVEV in the germline V gene (reference sequence). CDR3 loop: CASSLSILAGWELFF. The CDR3 bases are TGTGCCAGCAGTTTATCGATACTAGCGGGCTGGGAGCTGTTTTTT.

The rearrangement uses TRBV30 and TRBJ1-5; TRBD1 matches at 7 bases. Germline lookup yields CDR1 GTSNPN and CDR2 SVGIG (reference sequence). This CDR3 spans 13 amino acids. V lost 5 bases, J lost 7 bases, and 8 bases stayed unmatched. Here the CDR3 DNA reads TGTGCCTGGGACAGGGAGGGGGGACAGCCCCAGCATTTT. Amino acid sequence: CAWDREGGQPQHF.

This clonotype was seen many times. One end of the junction does not line up with germline, which may come from a read error. The chain links TRBV19 to TRBJ1-2, with 7 bases matching TRBD1. From germline, CDR1 is LNHDA and CDR2 SQIVND (reference sequence). The CDR3 spans 13 residues. CDR3 sequence: CASRLDRNYGCTF. The CDR3 region has the DNA TGTGCCAGTAGATTGGACAGGAACTATGGCTGCACCTTC.

This clonotype was seen repeatedly, ten times or more. The rearrangement uses TRBV18 and TRBJ2-3, with D possibly being TRBD2 (5 bases). Germline V gene lookup returns CDR1 KGHSH and CDR2 LQKENI. The V end was cut by 3 bases, the J end by 2 bases, with 15 bases between. The CDR3 is 16 amino acids. CDR3 in amino acids: CASSPPGGHHTDTQYF. In nucleotides, the CDR3 is TGTGCCAGCTCACCCCCCGGCGGGCATCACACAGATACGCAGTATTTT.

This clonotype was observed many times. This chain connects TRBV28 to TRBJ1-2, with 9 positions matching TRBD1. The CDR3 covers 13 residues. The junction had 7 bases not matched to a gene; V was cut back by 6 bases and J by 8 bases. Germline V gene lookup returns CDR1 MDHEN and CDR2 SYDVKM. The CDR3 loop is CASRTGQGYGYTF. CDR3 coding DNA: TGTGCCAGCAGAACGGGACAGGGTTACGGCTACACCTTC.

This rearrangement joins TRBV12-5 to TRBJ1-3; TRBD1 aligns across 8 bases. Losses at the gene ends were 4 bases for V and 2 bases for J; bases not matched to a gene: 7. Looked up from germline, CDR1 is LGHNT and CDR2 is FRNRAP. CDR3 length equals 16 residues. The CDR3 DNA reads as TGTGCTAGTGGTTCGGTGACAGGGGCTACTGGAAACACCATATATTTT. Translated: CASGSVTGATGNTIYF. Full variable domain (outside the CDR3, taken from reference TRBV12-5 and TRBJ1-3): DARVTQTPRHKVTEMGQEVTMRCQPILGHNTVFWYRQTMMQGLELLAYFRNRAPLDDSGMPKDRFSAEMPDATLATLKIQPSEPRDSAVYFCASGSVTGATGNTIYFGEGSWLTVV.

This clonotype was seen many times. The rearrangement links TRBV24-1 to TRBJ1-3; TRBD1 might be the D (5 bases). V lost 6 bases, J lost 0 bases, and 11 bases lay in between. The CDR3 runs 15 residues. The V gene's germline CDR1 is KGHDR and CDR2 SFDVKD. CDR3 bases: TGTGCCACCAGTACGGGGCCAGGCTCTGGAAACACCATATATTTT. Protein product: CATSTGPGSGNTIYF.

In this sample, this clonotype turned up many times. The CDR3, as DNA: TGTGCCAGCAGTTTAAGTTGGGACAGATATCAGCCCCAGCATTTT. Protein product: CASSLSWDRYQPQHF. The J gene is TRBJ1-5, the V gene TRBV27, with 7 nucleotides matching TRBD1. V shed 2 bases and J 5 bases; nucleotides not matched to a gene: 6. The CDR3 has 15 residues. Germline CDR1 MNHEY, CDR2 SMNVEV (reference sequence).

The chain joins TRBV18 to TRBJ1-3; D not certain. The length of the CDR3 is 16 residues. The V gene lost 2 bases and the J gene lost 0 bases, with 11 bases spanning the gap. Germline CDR1 is KGHSH and CDR2 is LQKENI. The CDR3 DNA reads as TGTGCCAGCTCACCAAGGGCCATCCCCTCTGGAAACACCATATATTTT. The encoded protein is CASSPRAIPSGNTIYF. Filled out from reference TRBV18 and TRBJ1-3, the complete variable domain reads NAGVMQNPRHLVRRRGQEARLRCSPMKGHSHVYWYRQLPEEGLKFMVYLQKENIIDESGMPKERFSAEFPKEGPSILRIQQVVRGDSAAYFCASSPRAIPSGNTIYFGEGSWLTVV.

This clonotype was seen repeatedly, ten times or more. The rearrangement links TRBV9 to TRBJ2-7; 7 bases align to TRBD2. The J segment lost 4 bases and the V segment lost 3 bases, leaving 7 bases of the junction unmatched. The length of the CDR3 is 14 residues. Germline loops: CDR1 SGDLS, CDR2 YYNGEE. CDR3 loop: CASSAGGFGYEQYF. The CDR3 nucleotides read TGTGCCAGCAGCGCGGGAGGATTCGGTTACGAGCAGTACTTC.

This clonotype has more than one count but fewer than ten. The V gene is TRBV5-1, the J gene TRBJ2-7; TRBD2 matches at 8 bases. The junction had 11 bases not matched to a gene; V was cut back by 0 bases and J by 0 bases. The germline V gene has CDR1 SGHRS and CDR2 YFSETQ. There are 18 residues in the CDR3. CDR3 region: CASSLVAGPTGRSYEQYF. CDR3 in DNA: TGCGCCAGCAGCTTGGTAGCGGGACCGACGGGGCGCTCCTACGAGCAGTACTTC. Combining the CDR3 with reference TRBV5-1 and TRBJ2-7 gives the whole variable domain KAGVTQTPRYLIKTRGQQVTLSCSPISGHRSVSWYQQTPGQGLQFLFEYFSETQRNKGNFPGRFSGRQFSNSRSEMNVSTLELGDSALYLCASSLVAGPTGRSYEQYFGPGTRLTVT.

The V gene is TRBV6-2 or TRBV6-3, the J gene TRBJ1-1; maybe TRBD1 (5 bases). CDR1 is MNHEY and CDR2 is SVGEGT in the germline V gene. V lost 4 bases to trimming and J lost 7 bases, with 19 bases between them. The length of the CDR3 is 15 residues. CDR3 nucleotide sequence: TGTGCCAGCAGTTCTTCCCGACAGCCACCGGGTGAAGCTTTCTTT. Translation gives CASSSSRQPPGEAFF.

This clonotype was counted many times. This chain joins TRBV6-5 and TRBJ2-5; tentatively, D is TRBD1 (5 bases). CDR1 is MNHEY, CDR2 SVGAGI, per germline. V lost 0 bases, J lost 5 bases, and 13 bases lay in between. The length of the CDR3 is 15 residues. Here the CDR3 reads CASSYSTVSQETQYF. CDR3 DNA sequence: TGTGCCAGCAGTTACTCGACAGTATCGCAGGAGACCCAGTACTTC.

This clonotype was recorded many times. The chain employs TRBV7-9 and TRBJ1-2, with unresolved D. The CDR3 spans 14 residues. The germline V gene encodes CDR1 SEHNR and CDR2 FQNEAQ (reference sequence). V was clipped by 5 bases and J by 8 bases, with 18 bases between them. CDR3 in amino acids: CASSLNLRYSGYTF. CDR3 DNA sequence: TGTGCCAGCAGCCTAAATCTTCGGTATAGCGGCTACACCTTC.

The J gene is TRBJ2-2, the V gene TRBV12-3 or TRBV12-4; D is uncertain. The CDR3 has 15 residues. Trimming shortened V by 1 base and J by 9 bases, and 15 bases separated the two germline ends. This chain's CDR3 is CASSLVVSHTRELFF. CDR3 in DNA: TGTGCCAGCAGTTTAGTGGTCTCACACACAAGGGAGCTGTTTTTT.

This clonotype was detected ten times or more. This sequence joins TRBV6-2 or TRBV6-3 and TRBJ2-2; 10 bases fit TRBD2. J was trimmed by 0 bases and V by 2 bases; bases with no gene match: 6. The CDR3 runs 18 residues. CDR1 MNHEY and CDR2 SVGEGT come from the germline V gene. The CDR3 region is CASSYVGAGGPNTGELFF. Written as DNA, the CDR3 is TGTGCCAGCAGTTACGTGGGAGCGGGAGGGCCGAACACCGGGGAGCTGTTTTTT.

This clonotype was seen ten or more times. The chain carries TRBV7-3 and TRBJ2-5; TRBD2 is a possible D gene (7 bases). CDR3 length: 16 residues. V was clipped by 5 bases and J by 5 bases, with 21 bases between them. CDR1 and CDR2 (germline): SGHTA, FQGTGA. The CDR3 region has the DNA TGTGCCAGCAGCCAACAACCGGGGGGCGAGGGGGAGACCCAGTACTTC. The encoded protein is CASSQQPGGEGETQYF.

Ten or more counts support this clonotype. The J gene is TRBJ2-7, the V gene TRBV5-1, with 8 positions matching TRBD2. Germline assignment: CDR1 SGHRS and CDR2 YFSETQ. After removal of 5 bases from V and 2 bases from J, the junction contained 6 bases not matched to a gene. The CDR3 runs to 14 residues. The CDR3 loop is CASSQTSAPYEQYF. DNA for the CDR3: TGCGCCAGCAGTCAGACTAGCGCTCCCTACGAGCAGTACTTC.